These T cell receptor beta chains were read from a single sample in a study of glioma-infiltrating T cells after dendritic cell vaccination. Profiling relied on immunoSEQ multiplex PCR, and the TCRdb table lists in-frame clones only, not all of them. This table has fewer than 70,000 clones, 70% to 90% appearing once. This sample comprised blood, obtained after dendritic cell vaccination. The receptor source for this set is a human donor with glioblastoma. CDR3s include the opening cysteine and the closing phenylalanine or tryptophan. The D gene is left open where the match is weak. Size values are once, few and many counts, or a class for expanded clones, and some rows have none.

j_gene,abundance,v_gene,d_gene,CDR3aa,CDR3nt
TRBJ1-5,-,TRBV7-8,-,CASSLAGGLMFRGNQPQHF,TGTGCCAGCAGCTTAGCGGGGGGGCTAATGTTTCGTGGCAATCAGCCCCAGCATTTT
TRBJ1-1,-,TRBV7-9,TRBD1,CASSLAGQDTEAFF,TGTGCCAGCAGCTTAGCGGGACAGGACACTGAAGCTTTCTTT
TRBJ1-2,-,TRBV9,TRBD1,CASSVGDRGQDSHGYTF,TGTGCCAGCAGCGTAGGAGATCGTGGACAGGACAGCCATGGCTACACCTTC
TRBJ2-1,few,TRBV7-9,TRBD1,CASSSGTGDNEQFF,TGTGCCAGTTCCTCCGGGACAGGGGACAATGAGCAGTTCTTC
TRBJ1-6,-,TRBV7-2,TRBD1,CASSLGTGNSPLHF,TGTGCCAGCAGCTTAGGGACAGGGAATTCACCCCTCCACTTT
TRBJ2-1,-,TRBV30,TRBD2,CAWTEGAGDGEQFF,TGTGCCTGGACAGAAGGAGCGGGGGACGGGGAGCAGTTCTTC
TRBJ2-1,few,TRBV4-2,-,CASSPSGSYNEQFF,TGTGCCAGCAGCCCATCAGGAAGCTACAATGAGCAGTTCTTC
TRBJ2-7,-,TRBV18,TRBD2,CASSFRTGGSSYEQYF,TGTGCCAGCTCATTTCGGACGGGCGGGAGCTCCTACGAGCAGTACTTC
TRBJ2-3,once,TRBV11-3,-,CASSLGRGSADTQYF,TGTGCCAGCAGCTTAGGTCGAGGGTCCGCAGATACGCAGTATTTT
TRBJ1-2,-,TRBV5-3,TRBD1,CARSPTGLSGYTF,TGTGCCAGAAGCCCGACAGGGCTCTCTGGCTACACCTTC
TRBJ2-7,few,TRBV7-2,TRBD1,CASSSWTGPSSYEQYF,TGTGCCAGCAGCTCTTGGACAGGACCAAGCTCCTACGAGCAGTACTTC
TRBJ1-5,-,TRBV9,-,CASSVGGGNQPQHF,TGTGCCAGCAGCGTAGGCGGCGGCAATCAGCCCCAGCATTTT
TRBJ2-7,-,TRBV7-2,TRBD2,CASKTTSGDYYEQYF,TGTGCCAGCAAAACGACTAGCGGAGATTACTACGAGCAGTACTTC
TRBJ2-5,-,TRBV4-2,TRBD2,CASSPLAGDETQYF,TGTGCCAGCAGCCCTTTAGCGGGGGACGAGACCCAGTACTTC
TRBJ1-6,-,TRBV6-5,-,CASSVTLGNSPLHF,TGTGCCAGCTCCGTAACCCTCGGTAATTCACCCCTCCACTTT
TRBJ2-7,few,TRBV7-2,TRBD1,CASSLAGTGAYEQYF,TGTGCCAGCAGCTTGGCCGGGACAGGGGCCTACGAGCAGTACTTC
TRBJ2-2,-,TRBV23-1,TRBD2,CASSHSGGAPGELFF,TGCGCCAGCAGTCACAGCGGGGGGGCCCCCGGGGAGCTGTTTTTT
TRBJ2-1,-,TRBV4-1,TRBD1,CASSHITGTVYNEQFF,TGCGCCAGCAGCCATATTACCGGGACAGTCTACAATGAGCAGTTCTTC
TRBJ1-6,-,TRBV27,-,CASSLVSSYNSPLHF,TGTGCCAGCAGTTTAGTGAGCTCCTATAATTCCCCCCTCCACTTT
TRBJ2-7,-,TRBV7-9,-,CASSNPGTHSYEQYF,TGTGCCAGCAGCAATCCCGGGACACACTCCTACGAGCAGTACTTC
TRBJ2-3,-,TRBV9,-,CASSPGVREKQYF,TGTGCCAGCAGCCCAGGAGTCCGGGAGAAGCAGTATTTT
TRBJ1-6,-,TRBV5-4,-,CASSLVRPGVNSPLHF,TGTGCCAGCAGCTTGGTTAGGCCGGGGGTTAATTCACCCCTCCACTTT
TRBJ1-3,-,TRBV19,-,CASQGSADSGNTIYF,TGTGCCAGCCAAGGTAGCGCAGACTCTGGAAACACCATATATTTT
TRBJ2-7,-,TRBV30,TRBD2,CAWRRGGGYEQYF,TGTGCCTGGAGACGCGGGGGTGGCTACGAGCAGTACTTC
TRBJ1-1,few,TRBV30,-,CAWSVTAGNTEAFF,TGTGCCTGGAGTGTAACAGCCGGGAACACTGAAGCTTTCTTT
TRBJ2-7,-,TRBV5-1,-,CASQSYEQYF,TGCGCCAGCCAATCCTACGAGCAGTACTTC
TRBJ1-2,-,TRBV18,-,CASSPGTGTANYGYTF,TGTGCCAGCTCACCAGGGACTGGCACCGCTAACTATGGCTACACCTTC
TRBJ1-6,few,TRBV2,-,CASSQGRFVNSSPLHF,TGTGCCAGCTCACAGGGACGGTTCGTCAATTCTTCACCCCTCCACTTT
TRBJ1-1,-,TRBV30,-,CAWIRTGGEAFF,TGTGCCTGGATACGAACCGGAGGGGAAGCTTTCTTT
TRBJ2-1,once,TRBV6-5,TRBD1,CASTPGQGRGEQFF,TGTGCCAGCACTCCCGGACAGGGCAGAGGTGAGCAGTTCTTC
TRBJ2-7,-,TRBV5-6,-,CASSSGNEQYF,TGTGCCAGCAGCTCGGGGAACGAGCAGTACTTC
TRBJ1-1,-,TRBV5-6,TRBD1,CASSYGQGQRAFF,TGTGCCAGCAGTTATGGACAGGGCCAGCGAGCTTTCTTT
TRBJ2-7,-,TRBV7-7,TRBD1,CASSLGGQGSYEQYF,TGTGCTAGCAGCTTAGGGGGACAGGGCTCCTACGAGCAGTACTTC
TRBJ2-3,once,TRBV10-2,TRBD2,CASSESLTSGGTSTDTQYF,TGCGCCAGCAGTGAGTCGTTAACTAGCGGGGGCACTAGCACAGATACGCAGTATTTT
TRBJ2-3,many,TRBV4-2,-,CASSGPGETDTQYF,TGTGCCAGCAGCGGACCGGGAGAAACAGATACGCAGTATTTT
TRBJ2-2,-,TRBV27,TRBD2,CASSPRTSLLTGELFF,TGTGCCAGCAGTCCTCGGACTAGCTTGTTAACCGGGGAGCTGTTTTTT
TRBJ2-7,-,TRBV9,-,CASSLSPANEQYF,TGTGCCAGCAGCCTATCCCCCGCCAACGAGCAGTACTTC
TRBJ1-2,-,TRBV16,-,CASSQSTGSGYTF,TGTGCCAGCAGCCAATCCACAGGTTCTGGCTACACCTTC
TRBJ1-4,-,TRBV6-5,TRBD1,CASSPQGAEKLFF,TGTGCCAGCAGTCCACAGGGGGCTGAAAAACTGTTTTTT
TRBJ2-1,once,TRBV7-9,TRBD2,CASSRLLAGGTYNEQFF,TGTGCCAGCAGCCGACTTTTAGCGGGAGGGACGTACAATGAGCAGTTCTTC
TRBJ1-1,-,TRBV30,-,CAWSVRYGNEAFF,TGTGCCTGGAGTGTACGTTACGGGAATGAAGCTTTCTTT
TRBJ2-4,-,TRBV4-3,TRBD2,CASSQGLAGPAKNIQYF,TGCGCCAGCAGCCAAGGACTAGCGGGGCCAGCCAAAAACATTCAGTACTTC
TRBJ1-5,-,TRBV7-9,TRBD1,CASSPGQGGQPQHF,TGTGCCAGCAGCCCCGGACAGGGAGGGCAGCCCCAGCATTTT
TRBJ2-5,-,TRBV9,TRBD2,CASSVGGLAQETQYF,TGTGCCAGCAGCGTAGGGGGACTAGCCCAAGAGACCCAGTACTTC
TRBJ2-1,-,TRBV5-4,-,CASSLDLAGANNEQFF,TGTGCCAGCAGCTTGGATCTTGCGGGGGCCAACAATGAGCAGTTCTTC
TRBJ2-1,-,TRBV10-3,TRBD2,CAISVRGAGDEQFF,TGTGCCATCAGTGTCCGCGGGGCGGGGGATGAGCAGTTCTTC
TRBJ1-2,-,TRBV7-6,TRBD1,CASSLEIRGQGDGYTF,TGTGCCAGCAGCTTAGAGATTAGGGGACAGGGAGATGGCTACACCTTC
TRBJ1-5,-,TRBV25-1,-,CASSDSGGDHQPQHF,TGTGCCAGCAGTGATTCTGGGGGCGATCATCAGCCCCAGCATTTT
TRBJ2-7,-,TRBV7-9,-,CASSGGGLPSYEQYF,TGTGCCAGCAGTGGTGGGGGACTGCCCTCCTACGAGCAGTACTTC
TRBJ1-4,-,TRBV7-8,TRBD1,CASSIRQGATNEKLFF,TGTGCCAGCAGCATCAGACAGGGGGCAACTAATGAAAAACTGTTTTTT